Below are 27 T cell receptor beta chains sequenced from a single sample in a study of control samples from healthy donors and cancer patients. The data were produced by immunoSEQ multiplex PCR, yet TCRdb's version contains in-frame clones alone and is incomplete. The profile shows just over 80,000 clones, approximately 89% of them singletons. Material for sequencing was blood. These receptors were taken from a man aged 50-60 years in good health.

The chain has TRBV30 and TRBJ1-2; D unclear. The CDR3 consists of 11 residues. Germline V lookup: CDR1 GTSNPN, CDR2 SVGIG (reference sequence). Trimming cost V 3 bases and J 4 bases, with 6 bases left between them. CDR3 DNA: TGTGCCTGGAGCATTAGCTATGGCTACACCTTC. Amino acid sequence: CAWSISYGYTF.

CDR3 nucleotides: TGTGCCAGCAGTTACGACATTAACAATGAGCAGTTCTTC. It specifies CASSYDINNEQFF. This chain uses TRBV6-5 with TRBJ2-1, with D unclear. CDR3 length: 13 residues. V lost 2 bases, J lost 5 bases, and 7 bases lay in between. Germline CDR1 is MNHEY and CDR2 is SVGAGI.

The gene calls are TRBV5-6 and TRBJ2-7, with D perhaps matching TRBD1 (6 bases). Trimming took 2 bases from V and 0 from J, leaving 9 bases between them. The CDR3 length is 14 residues. From germline, CDR1 is SGHDT and CDR2 YYEEEE. DNA of the CDR3: TGTGCCAGCAGCTTAGGGACATCCTCCTACGAGCAGTACTTC. The encoded protein is CASSLGTSSYEQYF.

J is TRBJ2-7 and V is TRBV18, with 8 bases that match TRBD1. V lost 5 bases to trimming and J lost 5 bases; unmatched junction nucleotides: 5. Germline V gene sequence: CDR1 KGHSH, CDR2 LQKENI. The CDR3 consists of 13 residues. CDR3: CASSSDRADEQYF. CDR3 bases: TGTGCCAGCTCATCGGACAGGGCAGACGAGCAGTACTTC.

The gene calls are TRBV9 and TRBJ2-1, with 8 bases aligning to TRBD2. Germline-derived CDR1 and CDR2 are SGDLS and YYNGEE. V lost 0 bases and J lost 6; bases outside the gene matches: 8. The CDR3 has 16 amino acids. In DNA, the CDR3 is TGTGCCAGCAGCGTAGAACCGACTAGCGTAAGCAATGAGCAGTTCTTC. Amino acid sequence: CASSVEPTSVSNEQFF.

V gene TRBV4-2 combines with J gene TRBJ2-2; D is tentatively TRBD1 or TRBD2 (5 bases each). Trimming shortened V by 0 bases and J by 8 bases, and 10 bases separated the two germline ends. Germline values: CDR1 LGHNA, CDR2 YNFKEQ. The CDR3 is made up of 14 amino acids. The CDR3, as DNA: TGTGCCAGCAGCCAAGATGGGGGAATTGGGGAGCTGTTTTTT. Its translation is CASSQDGGIGELFF.

The chain links TRBV20-1 to TRBJ1-1, with D possibly TRBD1 on 5 matching bases. V lost 3 bases, J lost 11 bases, and 13 bases lay in between. CDR1 and CDR2 from the germline V gene are DFQATT and SNEGSKA (reference sequence). The CDR3 sequence is 11 residues long. In DNA, the CDR3 is TGCAGTGCTAGTTTAATGGGGGACGCTTTCTTT. Its translation: CSASLMGDAFF.

The V gene is TRBV5-6, the J gene TRBJ2-3; D is perhaps TRBD1 (5 bases). This CDR3 is 14 amino acids long. The V gene's germline CDR1 is SGHDT and CDR2 YYEEEE. Trimming stripped 1 base from V and 4 bases from J, with 10 bases between. The DNA of the CDR3 is TGTGCCAGCAGCTTGCAGGGTTTGGCAGATACGCAGTATTTT. Translation gives CASSLQGLADTQYF.

The CDR3, as DNA: TGTGCCAGCAGCGTGCTCTCAGGGGAGCAAGAGACCCAGTACTTC. Protein sequence: CASSVLSGEQETQYF. V and J are TRBV9 and TRBJ2-5, with D tentatively TRBD1 (6 bases). Trimming pared 2 bases from V and 2 bases from J, leaving 13 bases between. CDR3 length: 15 residues. Germline V gives CDR1 SGDLS, CDR2 YYNGEE.

The V call is TRBV19, the J call TRBJ2-6, with no clear D. The V end was cut by 5 bases, the J end by 0 bases, with 14 bases between. CDR3 length: 17 residues. The germline gives CDR1 LNHDA, CDR2 SQIVND (reference sequence). The CDR3 nucleotides are TGTGCCAGTAGTTTTCTTCCGGCGAGCTCTGGGGCCAACGTCCTGACTTTC. Its protein product is CASSFLPASSGANVLTF. Variable domain in full (rest from reference TRBV19 and TRBJ2-6): DGGITQSPKYLFRKEGQNVTLSCEQNLNHDAMYWYRQDPGQGLRLIYYSQIVNDFQKGDIAEGYSVSREKKESFPLTVTSAQKNPTAFYLCASSFLPASSGANVLTFGAGSRLTVL.

The gene calls are TRBV18 and TRBJ1-5, with unresolved D. Per the germline V gene, CDR1 is KGHSH and CDR2 is LQKENI. Trimming took off 3 bases at V and 0 bases at J, with 6 bases between the two ends. This CDR3 contains 14 residues. The CDR3 DNA sequence: TGTGCCAGCTCACCCGGTTATAGCAATCAGCCCCAGCATTTT. Its protein product is CASSPGYSNQPQHF.

The V gene is TRBV10-3, the J gene TRBJ1-5; D gene uncertain. The V and J ends lost 3 bases and 0 bases respectively, with 9 bases between them. The CDR3 spans 15 residues. CDR1 and CDR2 from the germline V gene are ENHRY and SYGVKD. Here the CDR3 DNA reads TGTGCCATCAGTGAAGGACCCTATAGCAATCAGCCCCAGCATTTT. It codes for CAISEGPYSNQPQHF.

The gene calls are TRBV7-9 and TRBJ1-1; 9 bases agree with TRBD1. Germline V gene data show CDR1 as SEHNR and CDR2 as FQNEAQ (reference sequence). Losses at the gene ends were 4 bases for V and 5 bases for J; bases not matched to a gene: 8. The CDR3 sequence is 15 residues long. CDR3 DNA sequence: TGTGCCAGCAGCTGGACAGGGGCTGGGTTGACTGAAGCTTTCTTT. It yields the protein CASSWTGAGLTEAFF.

V and J are TRBV2 and TRBJ2-7, with 7 nucleotides matching TRBD2. Germline CDR1 and CDR2: SNHLY and FYNNEI. This CDR3 spans 13 amino acids. V shed 8 bases, J shed 2 bases, and the junction held 6 bases outside the gene matches. CDR3 residues: CASSLGTTYEQYF. CDR3 in DNA: TGTGCCAGCTCCCTGGGGACTACCTACGAGCAGTACTTC.

The V call is TRBV2, the J call TRBJ1-5; no firm D call. The CDR3 length is 14 residues. V lost 2 bases, J lost 7 bases, and 12 bases lay in between. Germline V gene lookup returns CDR1 SNHLY and CDR2 FYNNEI. This chain's CDR3 is CASSEQRAEQPQHF. The CDR3 nucleotides are TGTGCCAGCAGTGAACAACGGGCGGAACAGCCCCAGCATTTT.

This clone appeared a single time. The genes are TRBV19 and TRBJ2-2; tentative D call: TRBD2 (6 bases). Per the germline V gene, CDR1 is LNHDA and CDR2 is SQIVND (reference sequence). Trimming removed 4 bases at V and 2 bases at J, with 11 bases between. The CDR3 consists of 15 residues. CDR3: CASSRRGTNTGELFF. The CDR3 region has the DNA TGTGCCAGTAGTAGGCGGGGCACCAACACCGGGGAGCTGTTTTTT.

V gene TRBV6-6 combines with J gene TRBJ1-1; D is uncertain. Trimming removed 4 bases from V and 6 bases from J, with 6 bases in between. The germline V gene has CDR1 MNHNY and CDR2 SVGAGI (reference sequence). There are 11 residues in the CDR3. Written as DNA, the CDR3 is TGTGCCAGCAGTTGGGATTCTGAAGCTTTCTTT. This gives the protein CASSWDSEAFF.

V gene TRBV30 combines with J gene TRBJ1-5, with a weak D call TRBD1 (6 bases). The CDR3 totals 11 residues. Trimming left V 0 bases short and J 9 bases short, with 6 bases between. Germline lookup yields CDR1 GTSNPN and CDR2 SVGIG (reference sequence). CDR3 coding DNA: TGTGCCTGGAGTGTAGGGGGGCCCCAGCATTTT. It is translated as CAWSVGGPQHF.

The chain has TRBV5-4 and TRBJ2-3, with D tentatively TRBD1 or TRBD2 (5 bases each). This CDR3 comprises 15 residues. CDR1 and CDR2 (germline): SGHNT, YYREEE (reference sequence). Trimming took 2 bases from V and 6 from J, leaving 16 bases between them. The CDR3, as DNA: TGTGCCAGCAGCTTCAGGGACCCTCGGAGGGATACGCAGTATTTT. This encodes CASSFRDPRRDTQYF. The complete variable domain, with remaining parts taken from reference TRBV5-4 and TRBJ2-3, reads ETGVTQSPTHLIKTRGQQVTLRCSSQSGHNTVSWYQQALGQGPQFIFQYYREEENGRGNFPPRFSGLQFPNYSSELNVNALELDDSALYLCASSFRDPRRDTQYFGPGTRLTVL.

To note about this clone: Sequence at one end of the junction differs from germline and may be a read error. The CDR3 sequence is CASSLGTGSSEQYF. The DNA for the CDR3 is TGTGCCAGCAGCCTCGGGACAGGGTCCTCCGAGCAGTACTTC. The chain links TRBV7-9 to TRBJ2-7; 9 bases agree with TRBD1. The germline CDR1 and CDR2 sequences are SEHNR and FQNEAQ (reference sequence). The CDR3 is 14 amino acids.

V and J are TRBV5-5 and TRBJ1-6; a possible D gene is TRBD1 (6 bases). This CDR3 is 16 amino acids long. Germline CDR1 reads SGHKS; CDR2 reads YYEKEE (reference sequence). The V gene lost 4 bases and the J gene lost 6 bases, with 17 bases spanning the gap. This CDR3 is CASSSYRDTGNSPLHF. The DNA for the CDR3 is TGTGCCAGCAGCAGCTACCGGGACACGGGTAATTCACCCCTCCACTTT. Supplemented by reference TRBV5-5 and TRBJ1-6, the full variable domain reads DAGVTQSPTHLIKTRGQQVTLRCSPISGHKSVSWYQQVLGQGPQFIFQYYEKEERGRGNFPDRFSARQFPNYSSELNVNALLLGDSALYLCASSSYRDTGNSPLHFGNGTRLTVT.

The CDR3 DNA sequence: TGTGCCTGGAGTGACAGAACCTATAATTCACCCCTCCACTTT. Translated: CAWSDRTYNSPLHF. The chain has TRBV30 and TRBJ1-6; D gene unclear. CDR3 size: 14 residues. Germline lookup yields CDR1 GTSNPN and CDR2 SVGIG (reference sequence). Trimming stripped 1 base from V and 2 bases from J, with 6 bases between.

The chain has TRBV19 and TRBJ2-6, with 7 nucleotides matching TRBD1. This CDR3 has 16 residues. Germline lookup yields CDR1 LNHDA and CDR2 SQIVND (reference sequence). V gave up 5 bases and J gave up 0 bases; unmatched junction bases: 4. CDR3 DNA sequence: TGTGCCAGTAGTCCACGGGACAGCTCTGGGGCCAACGTCCTGACTTTC. As protein: CASSPRDSSGANVLTF.

This clone was found a few times. The chain has TRBV19 and TRBJ2-2, with D unresolved. Looked up from germline, CDR1 is LNHDA and CDR2 is SQIVND (reference sequence). Trimming pared 7 bases from V and 4 bases from J, leaving 13 bases between. There are 14 residues in the CDR3. The chain's CDR3 is CASTPRHTTGELFF. The DNA for the CDR3 is TGTGCCAGTACCCCGAGACACACCACCGGGGAGCTGTTTTTT.

The chain recombines TRBV30 with TRBJ2-7; 12 positions agree with TRBD2. The CDR3 loop spans 15 amino acids. In germline, CDR1 is GTSNPN, CDR2 SVGIG (reference sequence). J lost 4 bases, V lost 0 bases, and 4 bases had no gene match. For the CDR3, the DNA is TGTGCCTGGAGTGTACCTAGCGGGGGGGCGTACGAGCAGTACTTC. Its translation is CAWSVPSGGAYEQYF.

J is TRBJ1-1 and V is TRBV30, with D possibly TRBD1 on 5 matching bases. Trimming removed 3 bases from V and 0 bases from J, with 11 bases in between. The germline V gene has CDR1 GTSNPN and CDR2 SVGIG (reference sequence). CDR3 size: 14 residues. The CDR3, as DNA: TGTGCCTGGAGGTACAGGTACCTGAACACTGAAGCTTTCTTT. This encodes CAWRYRYLNTEAFF.

The J gene is TRBJ1-1, the V gene TRBV9; 10 nucleotides agree with TRBD1. The CDR3 contains 14 residues. J gave up 7 bases and V 1 base, and 4 bases lay outside the gene matches. From germline, CDR1 is SGDLS and CDR2 YYNGEE. CDR3: CASSVRDRGGEAFF. The CDR3 DNA reads as TGTGCCAGCAGCGTACGGGACAGGGGTGGTGAAGCTTTCTTT. Variable domain in full (rest from reference TRBV9 and TRBJ1-1): DSGVTQTPKHLITATGQRVTLRCSPRSGDLSVYWYQQSLDQGLQFLIQYYNGEERAKGNILERFSAQQFPDLHSELNLSSLELGDSALYFCASSVRDRGGEAFFGQGTRLTVV.